This TCR beta chain was retrieved from a study of blood T cell repertoires in COVID-19. The overall study: The United States, Italy and Spain provided the acute and convalescent COVID-19 samples. Nucleic acid was either cDNA or gDNA, and it came from T cells, B-cell-depleted T cells, or PBMCs.

Study processing details: Reference gene primer amplification in the assay estimated nucleated cell counts. Method: immunoSEQ multiplex PCR; TCRdb's copy keeps in-frame clones and lacks some. Clone size and the V and J calls come from that table; the DNA yielded D and trimming. Counted here are 210,000 or so clones, roughly 73% occurring once; the ten biggest clones make up about 2.8%. Germline V gene sequence: CDR1 SGHVS, CDR2 FNYEAQ. The CDR3 is 16 residues long. Germline trimming cut 2 bases from V and 2 bases from J; bases unmatched to any gene: 6. The chain links TRBV7-6 to TRBJ2-5; 9 nucleotides agree with TRBD2. The sequenced material came from peripheral blood. This receptor was identified in a woman at least 80 years old with active or convalescent COVID-19. The CDR3 loop is CASSLYLAGKQETQYF. In DNA, the CDR3 is TGTGCCAGCAGCTTATACCTAGCGGGGAAACAAGAGACCCAGTACTTC.